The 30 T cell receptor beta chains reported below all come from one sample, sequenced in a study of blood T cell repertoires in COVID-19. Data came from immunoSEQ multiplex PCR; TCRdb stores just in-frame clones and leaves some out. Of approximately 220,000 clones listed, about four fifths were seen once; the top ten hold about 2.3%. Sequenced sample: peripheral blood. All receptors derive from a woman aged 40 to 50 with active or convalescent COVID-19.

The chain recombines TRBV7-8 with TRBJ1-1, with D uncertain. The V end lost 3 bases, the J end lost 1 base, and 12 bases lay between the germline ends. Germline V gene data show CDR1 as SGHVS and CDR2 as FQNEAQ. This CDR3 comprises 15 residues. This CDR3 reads CASSFSDNWNTEAFF. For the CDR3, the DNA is TGTGCCAGCAGCTTCTCCGACAACTGGAACACTGAAGCTTTCTTT.

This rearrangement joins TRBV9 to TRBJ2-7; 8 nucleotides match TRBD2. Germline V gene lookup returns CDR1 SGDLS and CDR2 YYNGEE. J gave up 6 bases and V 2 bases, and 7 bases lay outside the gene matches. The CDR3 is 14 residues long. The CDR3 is CASSVYGRASEQYF. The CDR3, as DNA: TGTGCCAGCAGCGTTTACGGGAGGGCCAGCGAGCAGTACTTC.

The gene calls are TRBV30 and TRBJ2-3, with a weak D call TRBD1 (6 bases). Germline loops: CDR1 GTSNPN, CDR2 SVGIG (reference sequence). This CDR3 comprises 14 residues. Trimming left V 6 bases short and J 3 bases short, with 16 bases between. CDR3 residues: CACNQGFFTDTQYF. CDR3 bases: TGTGCCTGCAATCAGGGGTTTTTTACAGATACGCAGTATTTT.

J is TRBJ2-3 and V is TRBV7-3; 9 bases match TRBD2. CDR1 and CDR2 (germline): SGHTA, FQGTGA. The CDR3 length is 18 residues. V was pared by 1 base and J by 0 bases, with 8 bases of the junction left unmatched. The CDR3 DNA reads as TGTGCCAGCAGCTTAATGTCTAGCGGGGACGCTAGCACAGATACGCAGTATTTT. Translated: CASSLMSSGDASTDTQYF.

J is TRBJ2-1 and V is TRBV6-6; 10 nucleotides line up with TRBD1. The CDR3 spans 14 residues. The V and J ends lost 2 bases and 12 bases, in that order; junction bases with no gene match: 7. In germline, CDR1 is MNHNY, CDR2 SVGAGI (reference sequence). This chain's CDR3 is CASSYQGQGVGQFF. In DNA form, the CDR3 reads TGTGCCAGCAGTTACCAAGGACAGGGGGTAGGGCAGTTCTTC.

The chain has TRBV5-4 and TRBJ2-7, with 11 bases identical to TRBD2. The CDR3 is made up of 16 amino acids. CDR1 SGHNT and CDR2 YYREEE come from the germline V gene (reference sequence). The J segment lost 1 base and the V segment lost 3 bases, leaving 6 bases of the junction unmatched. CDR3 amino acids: CASSSLLAGVSYEQYF. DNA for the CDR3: TGTGCCAGCAGCTCACTACTAGCGGGGGTTTCCTACGAGCAGTACTTC.

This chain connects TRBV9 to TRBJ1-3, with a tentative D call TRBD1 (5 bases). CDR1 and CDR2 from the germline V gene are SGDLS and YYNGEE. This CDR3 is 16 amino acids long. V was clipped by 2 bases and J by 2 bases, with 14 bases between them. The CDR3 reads CASSVLQGGTGNTIYF. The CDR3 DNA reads TGTGCCAGCAGCGTTTTGCAGGGAGGCACTGGAAACACCATATATTTT.

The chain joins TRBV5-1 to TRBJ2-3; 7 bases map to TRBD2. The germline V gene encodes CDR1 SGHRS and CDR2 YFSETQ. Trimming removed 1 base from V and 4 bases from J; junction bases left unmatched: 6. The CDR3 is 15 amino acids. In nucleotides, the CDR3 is TGCGCCAGCAGCTTGATTGCGGGAGATGCAGATACGCAGTATTTT. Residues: CASSLIAGDADTQYF. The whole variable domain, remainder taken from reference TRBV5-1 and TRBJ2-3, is KAGVTQTPRYLIKTRGQQVTLSCSPISGHRSVSWYQQTPGQGLQFLFEYFSETQRNKGNFPGRFSGRQFSNSRSEMNVSTLELGDSALYLCASSLIAGDADTQYFGPGTRLTVL.

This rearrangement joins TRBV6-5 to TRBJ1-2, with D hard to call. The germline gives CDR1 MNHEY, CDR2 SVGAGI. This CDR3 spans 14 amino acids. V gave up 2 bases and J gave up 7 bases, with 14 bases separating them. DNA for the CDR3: TGTGCCAGCAGTTACAAAGGAGGGTTGCGTGGCTACACCTTC. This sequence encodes CASSYKGGLRGYTF.

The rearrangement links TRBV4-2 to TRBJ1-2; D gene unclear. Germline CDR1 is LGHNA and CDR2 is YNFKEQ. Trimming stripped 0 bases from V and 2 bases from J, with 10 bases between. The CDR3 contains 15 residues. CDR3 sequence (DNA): TGTGCCAGCAGCCAAGACCCCGACACCAACTATGGCTACACCTTC. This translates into CASSQDPDTNYGYTF.

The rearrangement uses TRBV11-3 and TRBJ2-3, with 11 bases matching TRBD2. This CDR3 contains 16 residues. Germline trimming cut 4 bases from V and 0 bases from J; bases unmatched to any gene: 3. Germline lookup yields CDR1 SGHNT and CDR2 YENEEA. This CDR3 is CASSSRLAGSTDTQYF. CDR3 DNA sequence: TGTGCCAGCAGCTCGCGACTAGCGGGGAGCACAGATACGCAGTATTTT.

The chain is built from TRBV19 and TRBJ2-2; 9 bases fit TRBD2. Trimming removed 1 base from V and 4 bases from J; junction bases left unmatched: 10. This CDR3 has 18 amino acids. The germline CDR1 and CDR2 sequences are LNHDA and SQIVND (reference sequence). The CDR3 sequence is CASSIAGSRGRATGELFF. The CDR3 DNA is TGTGCCAGTAGTATAGCTGGGTCTCGCGGGAGGGCCACCGGGGAGCTGTTTTTT.

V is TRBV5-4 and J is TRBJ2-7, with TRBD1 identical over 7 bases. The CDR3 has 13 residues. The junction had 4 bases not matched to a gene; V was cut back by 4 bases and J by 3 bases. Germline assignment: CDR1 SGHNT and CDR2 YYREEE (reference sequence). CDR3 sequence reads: CASSLDRYYEQYF. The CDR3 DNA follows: TGTGCCAGCAGCCTGGACAGGTACTACGAGCAGTACTTC.

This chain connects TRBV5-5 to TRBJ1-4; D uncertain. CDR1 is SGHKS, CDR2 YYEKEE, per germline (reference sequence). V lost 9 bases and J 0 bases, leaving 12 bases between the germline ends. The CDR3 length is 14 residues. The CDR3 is CATSQSATNEKLFF. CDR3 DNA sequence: TGTGCCACTAGTCAGAGCGCAACTAATGAAAAACTGTTTTTT.

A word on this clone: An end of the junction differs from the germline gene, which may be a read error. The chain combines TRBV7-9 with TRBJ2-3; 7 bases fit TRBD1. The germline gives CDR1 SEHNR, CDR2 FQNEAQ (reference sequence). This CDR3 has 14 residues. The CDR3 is CASKGALHTDTQYF. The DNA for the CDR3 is TGTGCAAGCAAGGGGGCGCTTCACACAGATACGCAGTATTTT.

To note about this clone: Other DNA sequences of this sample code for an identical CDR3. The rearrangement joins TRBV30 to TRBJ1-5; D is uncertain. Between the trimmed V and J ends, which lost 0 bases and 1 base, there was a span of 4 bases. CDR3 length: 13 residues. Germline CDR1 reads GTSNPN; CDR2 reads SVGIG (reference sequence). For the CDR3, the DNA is TGTGCCTGGAGTGTTCAGAGCAATCAGCCCCAGCATTTT. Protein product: CAWSVQSNQPQHF.

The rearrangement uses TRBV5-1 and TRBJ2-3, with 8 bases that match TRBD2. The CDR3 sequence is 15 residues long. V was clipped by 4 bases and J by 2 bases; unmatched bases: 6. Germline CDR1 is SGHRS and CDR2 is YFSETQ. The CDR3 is CASSPRRGDTDTQYF. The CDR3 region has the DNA TGCGCCAGCAGCCCCCGGCGGGGGGACACAGATACGCAGTATTTT.

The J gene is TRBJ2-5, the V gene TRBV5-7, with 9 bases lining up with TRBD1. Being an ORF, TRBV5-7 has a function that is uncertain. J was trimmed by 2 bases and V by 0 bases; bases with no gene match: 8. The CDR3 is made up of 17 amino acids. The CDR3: CASSLVGQGSQQETQYF. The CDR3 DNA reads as TGTGCCAGCAGCTTGGTCGGACAGGGGAGTCAGCAAGAGACCCAGTACTTC.

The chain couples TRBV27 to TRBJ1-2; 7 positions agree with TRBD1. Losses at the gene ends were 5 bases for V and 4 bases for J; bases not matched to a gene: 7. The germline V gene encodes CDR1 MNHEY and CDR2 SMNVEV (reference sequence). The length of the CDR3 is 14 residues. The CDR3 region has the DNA TGTGCCAGCAGTCCGACAGGGAACCGCTATGGCTACACCTTC. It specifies CASSPTGNRYGYTF.

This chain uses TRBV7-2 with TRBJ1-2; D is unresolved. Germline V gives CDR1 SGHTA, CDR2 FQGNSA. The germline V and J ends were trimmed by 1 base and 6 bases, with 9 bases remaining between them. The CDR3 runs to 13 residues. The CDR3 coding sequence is TGTGCCAGCAGCTTAGGTCGGTTGGATGGCTACACCTTC. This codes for CASSLGRLDGYTF.

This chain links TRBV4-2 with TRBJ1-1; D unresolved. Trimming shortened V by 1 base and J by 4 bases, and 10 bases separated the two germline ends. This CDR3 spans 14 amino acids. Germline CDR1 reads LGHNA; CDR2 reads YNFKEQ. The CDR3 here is CASSQVDRGTEAFF. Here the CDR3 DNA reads TGTGCCAGCAGCCAAGTCGATCGCGGCACTGAAGCTTTCTTT.

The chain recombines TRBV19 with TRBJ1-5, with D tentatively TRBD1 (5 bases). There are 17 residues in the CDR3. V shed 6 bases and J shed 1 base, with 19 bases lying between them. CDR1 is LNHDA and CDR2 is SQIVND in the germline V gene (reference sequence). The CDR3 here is CASRRPSGGVSNQPQHF. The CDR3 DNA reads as TGTGCCAGTAGACGACCGTCTGGAGGGGTAAGCAATCAGCCCCAGCATTTT.

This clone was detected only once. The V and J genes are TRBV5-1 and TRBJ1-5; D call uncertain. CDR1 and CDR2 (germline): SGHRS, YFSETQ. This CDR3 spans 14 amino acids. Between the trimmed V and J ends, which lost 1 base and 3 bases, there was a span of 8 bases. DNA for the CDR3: TGCGCCAGCAGCTTGACGGGGTACAATCAGCCCCAGCATTTT. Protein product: CASSLTGYNQPQHF.

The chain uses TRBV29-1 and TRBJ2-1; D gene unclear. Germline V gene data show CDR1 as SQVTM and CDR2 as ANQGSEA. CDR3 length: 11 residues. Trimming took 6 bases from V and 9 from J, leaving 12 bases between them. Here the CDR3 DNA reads TGCAGCGTCCGCGGTAAAAGTGAGCAGTTCTTC. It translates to CSVRGKSEQFF.

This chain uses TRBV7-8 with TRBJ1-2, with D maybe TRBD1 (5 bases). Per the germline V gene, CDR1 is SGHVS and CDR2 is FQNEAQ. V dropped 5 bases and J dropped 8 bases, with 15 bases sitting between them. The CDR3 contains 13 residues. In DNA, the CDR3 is TGTGCCAGCAGCCCGGGAGTGGGGCAGGGCTACACCTTC. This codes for CASSPGVGQGYTF.

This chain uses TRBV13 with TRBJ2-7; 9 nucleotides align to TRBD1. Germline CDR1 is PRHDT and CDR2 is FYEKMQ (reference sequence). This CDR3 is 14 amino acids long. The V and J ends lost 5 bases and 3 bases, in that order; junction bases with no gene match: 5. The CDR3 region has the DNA TGTGCCAGCAGCGGGATGGACAGGGGCTACGAGCAGTACTTC. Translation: CASSGMDRGYEQYF.

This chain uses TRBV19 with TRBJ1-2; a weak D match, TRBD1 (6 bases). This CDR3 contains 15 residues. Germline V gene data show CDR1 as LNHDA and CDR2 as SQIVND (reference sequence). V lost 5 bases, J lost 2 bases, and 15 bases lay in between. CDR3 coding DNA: TGTGCCAGTAGTCGCGGGCAGGGGACGAACTATGGCTACACCTTC. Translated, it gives CASSRGQGTNYGYTF.

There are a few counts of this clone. The CDR3 nucleotides are TGTGCCAGTAGTCTGACAGGGGCGCCTAATGAAAAACTGTTTTTT. This sequence encodes CASSLTGAPNEKLFF. This chain joins TRBV19 and TRBJ1-4; 8 nucleotides line up with TRBD1. V was clipped by 5 bases and J by 3 bases; unmatched bases: 5. This CDR3 is built from 15 residues. Germline assignment: CDR1 LNHDA and CDR2 SQIVND (reference sequence). The variable domain in full, with the rest retrieved from reference TRBV19 and TRBJ1-4, is DGGITQSPKYLFRKEGQNVTLSCEQNLNHDAMYWYRQDPGQGLRLIYYSQIVNDFQKGDIAEGYSVSREKKESFPLTVTSAQKNPTAFYLCASSLTGAPNEKLFFGSGTQLSVL.

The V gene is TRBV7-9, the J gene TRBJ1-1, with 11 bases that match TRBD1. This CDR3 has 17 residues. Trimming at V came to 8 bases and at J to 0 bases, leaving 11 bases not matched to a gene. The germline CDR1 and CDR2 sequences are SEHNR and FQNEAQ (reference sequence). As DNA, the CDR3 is TGTGCCAGCGTCGCCGGACAGGGGGCAGCCCTGAACACTGAAGCTTTCTTT. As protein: CASVAGQGAALNTEAFF.

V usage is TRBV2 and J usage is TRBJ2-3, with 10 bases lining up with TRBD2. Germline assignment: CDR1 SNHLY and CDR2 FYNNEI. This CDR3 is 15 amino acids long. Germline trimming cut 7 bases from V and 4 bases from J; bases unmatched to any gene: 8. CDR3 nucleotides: TGTGCCAGCACAGGGTCTAGCGGGAGCCCAGATACGCAGTATTTT. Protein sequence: CASTGSSGSPDTQYF.